This passage covers 3 T cell receptor beta chains from one sample sequenced in a study of blood T cell repertoires in COVID-19. Produced via immunoSEQ multiplex PCR; TCRdb's table is partial and in-frame only. This table has 150,000 to 200,000 clones, around 86% appearing once. Specimen: peripheral blood. These receptors all stem from a young woman with active or convalescent COVID-19.

The rearrangement uses TRBV12-3 or TRBV12-4 and TRBJ1-2; D remains ambiguous. This CDR3 has 13 amino acids. V was trimmed by 5 bases and J by 4 bases, leaving 11 bases between them. The CDR3 DNA sequence: TGTGCCAGCAGTCCGGGATACGTCTATGGCTACACCTTC. This codes for CASSPGYVYGYTF.

This chain connects TRBV2 to TRBJ1-2; possible D gene TRBD1, 5 bases. Trimming took off 11 bases at V and 8 bases at J, with 21 bases between the two ends. This CDR3 has 13 residues. CDR1 and CDR2 (germline): SNHLY, FYNNEI. In DNA form, the CDR3 reads TGTGCCGGCAAGACAGTTGGGTTCTTCGGCTACACCTTC. Protein: CAGKTVGFFGYTF.

This chain connects TRBV29-1 to TRBJ1-1; TRBD1 agrees at 9 bases. Germline values: CDR1 SQVTM, CDR2 ANQGSEA. The CDR3 is 18 amino acids. With V trimmed by 4 bases and J by 4 bases, 19 bases remained unmatched. In DNA form, the CDR3 reads TGCAGCGTTGTCCGAGGTTCACCGGGACAGGGCTTTGGCACTGAAGCTTTCTTT. It encodes CSVVRGSPGQGFGTEAFF.